This entry concerns a single TCR beta chain. Its specificity is unknown. The source of the sample is a study of cytomegalovirus exposure and HLA in healthy donors. Study-wide results and limits: Other equally common chains were less clonally expanded than HLA-associated TCR beta chains, a later analysis showed.

The CDR3 runs to 12 residues. V gave up 5 bases and J gave up 6 bases, with 10 bases separating them. Germline CDR1 is MDHEN and CDR2 is SYDVKM. The PCR had 60 Vbeta and 13 Jbeta primers. Produced via immunoSEQ multiplex PCR; TCRdb's table is partial and in-frame only. This sample's clone table lists tens of thousands of clones. The V gene is TRBV28, the J gene TRBJ1-2; D might be TRBD1 (5 bases). This TCR was recovered from a man younger than 35 in good health and CMV-seropositive. The sample consisted of PBMCs. CDR3 sequence reads: CASSQGRNGYTF. The DNA of the CDR3 is TGTGCCAGCAGTCAGGGAAGAAATGGCTACACCTTC.